One sample yielded the 21 T cell receptor beta chains listed below, sequenced in a study of identifying expanded T cells in peripheral blood. TCRdb's table, derived via immunoSEQ multiplex PCR, lists solely in-frame clones and lacks some. The sample consists of roughly 61,000 clones, over 85% of them appearing once. Material: blood. The receptor set was obtained from a person aged 18 to 75 in good health.

The V and J genes are TRBV6-1 and TRBJ2-3; 7 bases align to TRBD1. In germline, CDR1 is MNHNS, CDR2 SASEGT. V was pared by 4 bases and J by 11 bases, with 15 bases of the junction left unmatched. This CDR3 region has 15 residues. The CDR3 protein is CASSGNLEGTVVQYF. The DNA for the CDR3 is TGTGCCAGCAGTGGGAACCTAGAAGGGACAGTTGTGCAGTATTTT.

Written as DNA, the CDR3 is TGTGCCAGTAGTAAAACGACAGGAGGTGATTCACCCCTCCACTTT. Translation gives CASSKTTGGDSPLHF. J is TRBJ1-6 and V is TRBV19, with D possibly being TRBD1 (6 bases). The CDR3 covers 15 residues. Germline loops: CDR1 LNHDA, CDR2 SQIVND (reference sequence). V dropped 4 bases and J dropped 8 bases, with 15 bases sitting between them.

The V and J genes are TRBV5-1 and TRBJ2-5, with TRBD1 as a possible D gene (5 bases). The CDR3 extends over 14 amino acids. V was cut by 0 bases and J by 5 bases, with 11 bases left in between. In germline, CDR1 is SGHRS, CDR2 YFSETQ. The CDR3 is CASSLANRPETQYF. The CDR3 region has the DNA TGCGCCAGCAGCTTGGCCAACAGGCCGGAGACCCAGTACTTC. The full variable domain, with the rest looked up from reference TRBV5-1 and TRBJ2-5, is KAGVTQTPRYLIKTRGQQVTLSCSPISGHRSVSWYQQTPGQGLQFLFEYFSETQRNKGNFPGRFSGRQFSNSRSEMNVSTLELGDSALYLCASSLANRPETQYFGPGTRLLVL.

This clone came up a few times. The genes are TRBV11-2 and TRBJ1-2; D call uncertain. The V end was cut by 5 bases, the J end by 4 bases, with 8 bases between. CDR1 and CDR2 (germline): SGHAT, FQNNGV. The CDR3 covers 12 residues. The CDR3 DNA reads TGTGCCAGCAGCCAAGACTCCTATGGCTACACCTTC. It encodes CASSQDSYGYTF. The complete variable domain, with remaining parts taken from reference TRBV11-2 and TRBJ1-2, reads EAGVAQSPRYKIIEKRQSVAFWCNPISGHATLYWYQQILGQGPKLLIQFQNNGVVDDSQLPKDRFSAERLKGVDSTLKIQPAKLEDSAVYLCASSQDSYGYTFGSGTRLTVV.

This clone was recorded only once. The chain combines TRBV7-8 with TRBJ2-5; a weak D match, TRBD1 (5 bases). The V end was cut by 2 bases, the J end by 0 bases, with 10 bases between. The germline V gene encodes CDR1 SGHVS and CDR2 FQNEAQ. The CDR3 length is 15 residues. The CDR3 spells CASSLPRTYQETQYF. CDR3 bases: TGTGCCAGCAGCTTACCTCGGACATACCAAGAGACCCAGTACTTC.

V is TRBV2 and J is TRBJ1-5, with D hard to call. V was cut by 4 bases and J by 0 bases, with 10 bases left in between. The CDR3 length is 15 residues. Germline loops: CDR1 SNHLY, CDR2 FYNNEI. DNA for the CDR3: TGTGCCAGCAGTGGTATAGAAGATAGCAATCAGCCCCAGCATTTT. Protein product: CASSGIEDSNQPQHF.

The V and J genes are TRBV11-2 and TRBJ2-2; D is perhaps TRBD1 (6 bases). This CDR3 contains 14 residues. From germline, CDR1 is SGHAT and CDR2 FQNNGV. The ends were cut back, 3 bases at V and 6 bases at J, with 11 bases in the middle. CDR3 sequence reads: CASSFQGWAGELFF. For the CDR3, the DNA is TGTGCCAGCAGCTTCCAGGGGTGGGCCGGGGAGCTGTTTTTT.

This chain links TRBV9 with TRBJ2-1; TRBD1 or TRBD2 may be the D gene (5 bases each). The ends were cut back, 2 bases at V and 6 bases at J, with 12 bases in the middle. This CDR3 contains 14 residues. CDR1 and CDR2 (germline): SGDLS, YYNGEE. The CDR3 sequence: CASSVGPGGNEQFF. The CDR3 region has the DNA TGTGCCAGCAGCGTGGGGCCTGGGGGCAATGAGCAGTTCTTC.

The V gene is TRBV7-2, the J gene TRBJ2-1, with a weak D call TRBD1 (6 bases). Trimming left V 0 bases short and J 4 bases short, with 10 bases between. The CDR3 sequence is 15 residues long. Germline V gene lookup returns CDR1 SGHTA and CDR2 FQGNSA. CDR3 sequence reads: CASSLAGADYNEQFF. In DNA form, the CDR3 reads TGTGCCAGCAGCTTAGCGGGGGCCGATTACAATGAGCAGTTCTTC.

The rearrangement joins TRBV28 to TRBJ2-2, with TRBD2 matching 9 bases. The length of the CDR3 is 14 residues. V dropped 5 bases and J dropped 6; count of bases not matched to a gene: 4. Germline V gene sequence: CDR1 MDHEN, CDR2 SYDVKM. In nucleotides, the CDR3 is TGTGCCAGCAGTCCAAGACTAGCGGCCGGGGAGCTGTTTTTT. This codes for CASSPRLAAGELFF.

The genes are TRBV29-1 and TRBJ2-7; possible D gene TRBD1, 5 bases. The CDR3 is 14 residues long. V dropped 0 bases and J dropped 2 bases, with 11 bases sitting between them. Germline-derived CDR1 and CDR2 are SQVTM and ANQGSEA. The CDR3 protein is CSVEETESTYEQYF. In DNA, the CDR3 is TGCAGCGTTGAAGAGACAGAGAGTACCTACGAGCAGTACTTC.

This clone was counted only a few times. This chain connects TRBV6-5 to TRBJ2-7; the D is unclear. Germline CDR1 MNHEY, CDR2 SVGAGI. V lost 0 bases, J lost 3 bases, and 6 bases lay in between. The CDR3 extends over 13 amino acids. Here the CDR3 reads CASSYSMGYEQYF. CDR3 coding DNA: TGTGCCAGCAGTTACTCGATGGGCTACGAGCAGTACTTC.

This chain connects TRBV27 to TRBJ2-1; 10 nucleotides match TRBD2. Germline CDR1 reads MNHEY; CDR2 reads SMNVEV (reference sequence). Trimming at V came to 3 bases and at J to 8 bases, leaving 4 bases not matched to a gene. The CDR3 is 14 amino acids. CDR3 nucleotide sequence: TGTGCCAGCAGTTTCTTGGGGACTAGCGATGAGCAGTTCTTC. It encodes CASSFLGTSDEQFF.

The chain has TRBV10-2 and TRBJ1-1; no firm D call. CDR3 length: 14 amino acids. V gave up 5 bases and J gave up 5 bases, with 15 bases separating them. Germline V gene lookup returns CDR1 WSHSY and CDR2 SAAADI. The chain's CDR3 is CASSLGLLGTEAFF. The CDR3 DNA reads as TGCGCCAGCAGTTTAGGCTTATTGGGTACTGAAGCTTTCTTT.

J is TRBJ1-1 and V is TRBV6-5; no definite D call. V lost 5 bases to trimming and J lost 3 bases, with 7 bases between them. This CDR3 has 12 amino acids. Per germline, CDR1 MNHEY and CDR2 SVGAGI. This CDR3 reads CASSRIDTEAFF. The CDR3 DNA follows: TGTGCCAGCAGTAGGATAGACACTGAAGCTTTCTTT.

The genes are TRBV7-9 and TRBJ2-7; D is possibly TRBD1 (7 bases). V lost 2 bases, J lost 4 bases, and 12 bases lay in between. Germline CDR1 and CDR2: SEHNR and FQNEAQ (reference sequence). The CDR3 consists of 14 residues. CDR3 in amino acids: CASSLQGGLYEQYF. CDR3 bases: TGTGCCAGCAGCTTACAGGGGGGTTTGTACGAGCAGTACTTC.

The V gene is TRBV5-3, the J gene TRBJ1-2; D is possibly TRBD1 (6 bases). TRBV5-3 is reported as an ORF; its role is uncertain. The CDR3 has 18 residues. V lost 9 bases and J lost 7, with 34 bases in between. CDR3 protein: CAIQRVTGQFPISSGYTF. The CDR3 bases are TGTGCCATCCAGAGGGTCACGGGACAATTTCCTATCTCCAGTGGCTACACCTTC.

The genes are TRBV30 and TRBJ2-7, with TRBD1 matching over 7 bases. The CDR3 has 13 amino acids. The germline V gene has CDR1 GTSNPN and CDR2 SVGIG (reference sequence). Trimming at V came to 3 bases and at J to 6 bases, leaving 8 bases not matched to a gene. The chain's CDR3 is CAWSYITGVEQYF. In DNA, the CDR3 is TGTGCCTGGAGCTACATTACAGGGGTCGAGCAGTACTTC. Drawing the rest from reference TRBV30 and TRBJ2-7, the complete variable domain is SQTIHQWPATLVQPVGSPLSLECTVEGTSNPNLYWYRQAAGRGLQLLFYSVGIGQISSEVPQNLSASRPQDRQFILSSKKLLLSDSGFYLCAWSYITGVEQYFGPGTRLTVT.

The chain recombines TRBV2 with TRBJ2-5; TRBD1 aligns across 8 bases. This CDR3 contains 15 residues. V lost 5 bases to trimming and J lost 5 bases; unmatched junction nucleotides: 10. In germline, CDR1 is SNHLY, CDR2 FYNNEI. CDR3 loop: CASSTDRGSEETQYF. The CDR3 DNA follows: TGTGCCAGCAGTACCGACAGGGGAAGTGAGGAGACCCAGTACTTC.

This chain joins TRBV5-6 and TRBJ2-3; D is ambiguous. V lost 3 bases, J lost 2 bases, and 16 bases lay in between. The CDR3 is 16 residues long. The germline V gene has CDR1 SGHDT and CDR2 YYEEEE. CDR3 DNA: TGTGCCAGCAGCTCGCCCACTGTCAAAATCACAGATACGCAGTATTTT. Protein: CASSSPTVKITDTQYF.

On this clone itself: Other DNA sequences in this sample translate to the same CDR3. CDR3: CASSVGGSYGYTF. The CDR3 nucleotides read TGTGCCAGCAGTGTCGGTGGATCATATGGCTACACCTTC. The rearrangement uses TRBV2 and TRBJ1-2; D uncertain. With 4 bases removed from V and 5 bases from J, the gap between germline ends came to 11 bases. In germline, CDR1 is SNHLY, CDR2 FYNNEI. The CDR3 loop spans 13 amino acids.